A selection of T cell receptor beta chains follows, all from one sample in a study of cytomegalovirus exposure and HLA in healthy donors. The assay was immunoSEQ multiplex PCR, and TCRdb's table has in-frame clones only and misses some. The data show approximately 150,000 clones, around a tenth seen once. Sequencing used PBMCs. Receptors originate from a male donor in good health and CMV-seronegative. Both conserved end residues are part of each CDR3. D genes are given only for firm matches.

j_call: TRBJ2-1; cdr3_length: 15; v_call: TRBV29-1; d_call: TRBD2; cdr3_aa: CSVSRKERDYNEQFF
j_call: TRBJ1-6; cdr3_length: 14; v_call: TRBV7-2; d_call: -; cdr3_aa: CASWAGSYNSPLHF
j_call: TRBJ2-5; cdr3_length: 14; v_call: TRBV28; d_call: -; cdr3_aa: CASSLPGVQETQYF
j_call: TRBJ1-4; cdr3_length: 17; v_call: TRBV6-1; d_call: TRBD1; cdr3_aa: CASSEGQPNPTYEKLFF
j_call: TRBJ2-7; cdr3_length: 14; v_call: TRBV6-5; d_call: TRBD1; cdr3_aa: CASSPGQGSSEQYF
j_call: TRBJ2-1; cdr3_length: 16; v_call: TRBV7-2; d_call: -; cdr3_aa: CASSLYSIPPYNEQFF
j_call: TRBJ2-7; cdr3_length: 18; v_call: TRBV9; d_call: TRBD1; cdr3_aa: CASSAGPTTGQGHYEQYF
j_call: TRBJ2-3; cdr3_length: 14; v_call: TRBV7-7; d_call: -; cdr3_aa: CASSLGGEVDTQYF
j_call: TRBJ2-1; cdr3_length: 15; v_call: TRBV6-5; d_call: TRBD1; cdr3_aa: CASSMGQGGGDEQFF
j_call: TRBJ2-3; cdr3_length: 15; v_call: TRBV18; d_call: TRBD1; cdr3_aa: CASSPMTGAEDTQYF
j_call: TRBJ1-6; cdr3_length: 15; v_call: TRBV5-6; d_call: -; cdr3_aa: CASSLVRESGSPLHF
j_call: TRBJ2-1; cdr3_length: 13; v_call: TRBV6-5; d_call: -; cdr3_aa: CASSYGRGNEQFF
j_call: TRBJ2-7; cdr3_length: 13; v_call: TRBV28; d_call: -; cdr3_aa: CASSPAGSHEQYF
j_call: TRBJ1-5; cdr3_length: 15; v_call: TRBV6-5; d_call: TRBD1; cdr3_aa: CASSYSPTGGQPQHF
j_call: TRBJ1-2; cdr3_length: 14; v_call: TRBV29-1; d_call: TRBD1; cdr3_aa: CSVESQGVGYGYTF
j_call: TRBJ2-4; cdr3_length: 18; v_call: TRBV14; d_call: TRBD1; cdr3_aa: CASSQVSQQGSGEGIQYF
j_call: TRBJ2-6; cdr3_length: 18; v_call: TRBV6-4; d_call: -; cdr3_aa: CASSPDSVQSSGANVLTF
j_call: TRBJ2-5; cdr3_length: 12; v_call: TRBV30; d_call: -; cdr3_aa: CAWSERRETQYF
j_call: TRBJ1-2; cdr3_length: 14; v_call: TRBV4-2; d_call: -; cdr3_aa: CASSQERRNYGYTF
j_call: TRBJ1-2; cdr3_length: 13; v_call: TRBV6-1; d_call: TRBD1; cdr3_aa: CASSIPTGIGYTF
j_call: TRBJ1-5; cdr3_length: 19; v_call: TRBV5-1; d_call: -; cdr3_aa: CASSSPQGRKNYSNQPQHF
j_call: TRBJ2-3; cdr3_length: 14; v_call: TRBV28; d_call: -; cdr3_aa: CASTGGPMADTQYF
j_call: TRBJ2-1; cdr3_length: 16; v_call: TRBV6-6; d_call: TRBD2; cdr3_aa: CASSSSGRKPYNEQFF
j_call: TRBJ1-5; cdr3_length: 14; v_call: TRBV18; d_call: TRBD1; cdr3_aa: CASSPPGQNQPQHF
j_call: TRBJ1-4; cdr3_length: 13; v_call: TRBV14; d_call: TRBD1; cdr3_aa: CASSDGQGGKLFF
j_call: TRBJ2-3; cdr3_length: 14; v_call: TRBV6-4; d_call: -; cdr3_aa: CASSDTQGPDTQYF
j_call: TRBJ1-5; cdr3_length: 13; v_call: TRBV6-6; d_call: -; cdr3_aa: CASSSQDKQPQHF
j_call: TRBJ1-5; cdr3_length: 13; v_call: TRBV6-5; d_call: TRBD1; cdr3_aa: CASSDRGDQPQHF
j_call: TRBJ1-4; cdr3_length: 14; v_call: TRBV7-2; d_call: TRBD1; cdr3_aa: CASSVGQGREKLFF
j_call: TRBJ2-7; cdr3_length: 15; v_call: TRBV6-5; d_call: -; cdr3_aa: CASTPEAVGRGEQYF
j_call: TRBJ2-2; cdr3_length: 17; v_call: TRBV7-9; d_call: TRBD1; cdr3_aa: CASSPAWTGPNTGELFF
j_call: TRBJ2-7; cdr3_length: 14; v_call: TRBV19; d_call: -; cdr3_aa: CASSMRQGYHEQYF
j_call: TRBJ2-3; cdr3_length: 13; v_call: TRBV29-1; d_call: -; cdr3_aa: CSVGGQTTDTQYF
j_call: TRBJ2-1; cdr3_length: 13; v_call: TRBV7-2; d_call: -; cdr3_aa: CASSLKRHYEQFF
j_call: TRBJ2-7; cdr3_length: 12; v_call: TRBV28; d_call: -; cdr3_aa: CASRVGSYEQYF
j_call: TRBJ2-3; cdr3_length: 15; v_call: TRBV5-1; d_call: TRBD2; cdr3_aa: CASSLPGGSTDTQYF
j_call: TRBJ2-7; cdr3_length: 13; v_call: TRBV6-6; d_call: -; cdr3_aa: CASSYGRGYEQYF
j_call: TRBJ2-7; cdr3_length: 17; v_call: TRBV10-3; d_call: TRBD1; cdr3_aa: CAISEPLGQGVSYEQYF
j_call: TRBJ2-7; cdr3_length: 14; v_call: TRBV6-1; d_call: TRBD2; cdr3_aa: CASSMTSGTYEQYF
j_call: TRBJ2-7; cdr3_length: 16; v_call: TRBV6-4; d_call: -; cdr3_aa: CASSDHRQESLYEQYF
j_call: TRBJ2-5; cdr3_length: 19; v_call: TRBV28; d_call: TRBD1; cdr3_aa: CASSSPLIWTGGEERSQYF
j_call: TRBJ2-2; cdr3_length: 14; v_call: TRBV4-3; d_call: -; cdr3_aa: CASSQEGGTGELFF
j_call: TRBJ1-1; cdr3_length: 17; v_call: TRBV19; d_call: TRBD1; cdr3_aa: CASSIIIDREGVTEAFF
j_call: TRBJ1-6; cdr3_length: 17; v_call: TRBV7-9; d_call: -; cdr3_aa: CASSLMEGHPLNSPLHF
j_call: TRBJ1-3; cdr3_length: 15; v_call: TRBV5-4; d_call: TRBD1; cdr3_aa: CASSLQGAKGNTIYF
j_call: TRBJ1-2; cdr3_length: 15; v_call: TRBV4-1; d_call: -; cdr3_aa: CASSQPEGAYYGYTF
j_call: TRBJ1-2; cdr3_length: 12; v_call: TRBV9; d_call: TRBD1; cdr3_aa: CASTRTGDGYPF
j_call: TRBJ1-4; cdr3_length: 14; v_call: TRBV25-1; d_call: TRBD1; cdr3_aa: CASSPWTGNEKLFF
j_call: TRBJ1-3; cdr3_length: 15; v_call: TRBV19; d_call: TRBD1; cdr3_aa: CASSRDRSSGNTIYF
j_call: TRBJ2-7; cdr3_length: 13; v_call: TRBV7-8; d_call: -; cdr3_aa: CASNPSGVYEQYF
j_call: TRBJ1-6; cdr3_length: 14; v_call: TRBV7-9; d_call: -; cdr3_aa: CASSEGGRNSPLHF
j_call: TRBJ2-1; cdr3_length: 14; v_call: TRBV6-5; d_call: -; cdr3_aa: CASSFQGSRDEQFF
j_call: TRBJ2-1; cdr3_length: 11; v_call: TRBV5-1; d_call: -; cdr3_aa: CASSLVGEQFF
j_call: TRBJ2-7; cdr3_length: 14; v_call: TRBV27; d_call: TRBD1; cdr3_aa: CASSSGTGGYEQYF
j_call: TRBJ1-2; cdr3_length: 17; v_call: TRBV12-5; d_call: -; cdr3_aa: CASGLVQMGQPNYGYTF
j_call: TRBJ1-2; cdr3_length: 13; v_call: TRBV7-2; d_call: -; cdr3_aa: CASSLPNRDGYTF
j_call: TRBJ1-1; cdr3_length: 13; v_call: TRBV29-1; d_call: TRBD1; cdr3_aa: CSGLPTGGGVAFF
j_call: TRBJ2-2; cdr3_length: 11; v_call: TRBV4-3; d_call: -; cdr3_aa: CASRGPGELFF
j_call: TRBJ2-3; cdr3_length: 14; v_call: TRBV7-2; d_call: -; cdr3_aa: CASSLVSSTDTQYF